This is a list of T cell receptor beta chains from one sample in a study of shared clonotypes between healthy human individuals. Sequenced by immunoSEQ multiplex PCR; TCRdb stores in-frame clones only, minus some. The sample holds about 2.1 million clones, about 93% seen once. Sequencing was done on a sample of naive CD8+ T cells from PBMCs. These receptors were obtained from a man aged 18 to 30 in good health. Some clones in this sample may be carry-over from other donors' samples. Each CDR3 is given with its conserved first and last residue. The order of the fields is clone size, V gene, J gene, D gene, CDR3 DNA, CDR3 protein. The D gene is left open where the match is weak. Clone size appears in some rows only: once, few, many, or a class for an expanded clone.

.	TRBV5-6	TRBJ2-7	.	TGTGCCAGCAGCTCGGCGGGCTACGAGCAGTACTTC	CASSSAGYEQYF
once	TRBV10-3	TRBJ2-2	TRBD2	TGTGCCATCACGGCGGGAGGGAGAACCGGGGAGCTGTTTTTT	CAITAGGRTGELFF
.	TRBV7-9	TRBJ1-4	TRBD1	TGTGCCAGCAGCTTTCCCGGGACAGGGAATGAAAAACTGTTTTTT	CASSFPGTGNEKLFF
.	TRBV5-6	TRBJ1-5	.	TGTGCCAGCACCCGGGGAGGCCAAAGCCAGCCCCAGCATTTT	CASTRGGQSQPQHF
.	TRBV7-9	TRBJ2-5	TRBD1	TGTGCCAGCAGCCCGCGGACAGGGGGCTTAGAGACCCAGTACTTC	CASSPRTGGLETQYF
.	TRBV6-5	TRBJ1-1	.	TGTGCCAGCAGGACTAAGACAGGTACTGAAGCTTTCTTT	CASRTKTGTEAFF
.	TRBV6-5	TRBJ2-7	TRBD1	TGTGCCAGCAGTTATGGGACAGGGATATACGAGCAGTACTTC	CASSYGTGIYEQYF
.	TRBV4-1	TRBJ2-5	TRBD2	TGCGCCAGCAGCCAGAGCAGGACTAGCGTGGAGACCCAGTACTTC	CASSQSRTSVETQYF
.	TRBV6-5	TRBJ1-2	.	TGTGCCAGCAGTCAATGGACAGACTTC	CASSQWTDF
.	TRBV29-1	TRBJ2-3	TRBD2	TGCAGCGCTATAAGGACTAGCGGACGCACAGATACGCAGTATTTT	CSAIRTSGRTDTQYF
.	TRBV28	TRBJ2-1	.	TGTGCCAGCAGTATACTGGTGGGTAATGAGCAGTTCTTC	CASSILVGNEQFF
.	TRBV30	TRBJ1-4	.	TGTGCCTGGAAACACAGGTTAACTAATGAAAAACTGTTTTTT	CAWKHRLTNEKLFF
.	TRBV6-5	TRBJ2-1	.	TGTGCCAGCAGTCTATCGGACTCTTACAATGAGCAGTTCTTC	CASSLSDSYNEQFF
.	TRBV10-1	TRBJ2-2	TRBD2	TGCGCCAGCAGTGTACTAGCGGGAGGAACCGGGGAGCTGTTTTTT	CASSVLAGGTGELFF
.	TRBV7-3	TRBJ2-6	.	TGTGCCAGCAGCCCGTCCCCAGGTTATCCCGGCTCTGGGGCCAACGTCCTGACTTTC	CASSPSPGYPGSGANVLTF
.	TRBV28	TRBJ2-7	TRBD2	TGTGCCAGCAGTCCCGAGGGTAGCGGGCCAGAGCAGTACTTC	CASSPEGSGPEQYF
.	TRBV10-3	TRBJ2-2	TRBD1	TGTGCCATCAGTGCGATCGGGACAGCGAACACCGGGGAGCTGTTTTTT	CAISAIGTANTGELFF
.	TRBV6-6	TRBJ2-1	TRBD2	TGTGCCAGCGAGGGACTAGCCGGGAATGAGCAGTTCTTC	CASEGLAGNEQFF
once	TRBV5-1	TRBJ1-1	.	TGCGCCAGCAAAAACGGGGCGGTGGTGAACACTGAAGCTTTCTTT	CASKNGAVVNTEAFF
few	TRBV27	TRBJ1-5	.	TGTGCCAGCAGTCCCTCGAGGGGGGGAGATCAGCCCCAGCATTTT	CASSPSRGGDQPQHF
.	TRBV9	TRBJ2-2	.	TGTGCCAGCAGCGTAGAAGGTGGGGAGCTGTTTTTT	CASSVEGGELFF
.	TRBV19	TRBJ1-1	.	TGTGCCAGTAGTATAGCAGCGTGGAACACTGAAGCTTTCTTT	CASSIAAWNTEAFF
.	TRBV4-1	TRBJ2-1	TRBD2	TGCGCCAGCAGCCAGCTCTCGTCTAGCGGGAGGGGTAATGAGCAGTTCTTC	CASSQLSSSGRGNEQFF
once	TRBV2	TRBJ2-1	.	TGTGCCAGCAGTGAAGCGGCGGGGTTCAATGAGCAGTTCTTC	CASSEAAGFNEQFF
.	TRBV4-1	TRBJ2-1	TRBD2	TGCGCCAGCAGCCTTCAGACTAGCGGGAGTGGCAATGAGCAGTTCTTC	CASSLQTSGSGNEQFF